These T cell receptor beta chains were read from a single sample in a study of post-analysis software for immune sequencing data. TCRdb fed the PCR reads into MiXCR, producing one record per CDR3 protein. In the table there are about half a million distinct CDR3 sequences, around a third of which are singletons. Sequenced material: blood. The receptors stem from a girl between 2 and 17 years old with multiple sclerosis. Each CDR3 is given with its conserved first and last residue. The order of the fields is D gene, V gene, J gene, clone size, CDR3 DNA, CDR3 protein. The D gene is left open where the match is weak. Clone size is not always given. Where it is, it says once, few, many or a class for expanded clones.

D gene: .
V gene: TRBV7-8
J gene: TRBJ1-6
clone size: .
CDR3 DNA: TGTGCCAGCAGCACAGGCGGACTTCGGGTTAATTCACCCCTCCACTTT
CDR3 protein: CASSTGGLRVNSPLHF

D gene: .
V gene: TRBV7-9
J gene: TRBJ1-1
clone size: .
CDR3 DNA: TGTGCCAGCAGCTTAATTGGACAGATCGGCGACACTGAAGCTTTCTTT
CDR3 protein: CASSLIGQIGDTEAFF

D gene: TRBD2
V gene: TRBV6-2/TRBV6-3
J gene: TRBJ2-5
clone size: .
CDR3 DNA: TGTGCCAGCAGAGCTGCGGGGGGCCGACAAGAGACCCAGTACTTC
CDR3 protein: CASRAAGGRQETQYF

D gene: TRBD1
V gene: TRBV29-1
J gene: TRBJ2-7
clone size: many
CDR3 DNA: TGCAGCGCCGTGACAGGGGTCTACGAGCAGTACTTC
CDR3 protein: CSAVTGVYEQYF

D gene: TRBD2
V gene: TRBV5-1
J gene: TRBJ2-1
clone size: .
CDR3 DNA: TGCGCCAGCAGCTCAAATACGCTTGGGACTAGCGGGGGGGGTGAGCAGTTCTTC
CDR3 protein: CASSSNTLGTSGGGEQFF

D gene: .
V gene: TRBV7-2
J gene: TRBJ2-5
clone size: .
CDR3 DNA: TGTGCCAGCAGCTCTAACCATGTGACGGGTGGGAAGACCCAGTACTTC
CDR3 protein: CASSSNHVTGGKTQYF

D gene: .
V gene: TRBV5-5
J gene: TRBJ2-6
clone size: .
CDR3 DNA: TGTGCCAGCAGCTTGGAGGCTTTCTCTGGGGCCAACGTCCTGACTTTC
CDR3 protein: CASSLEAFSGANVLTF

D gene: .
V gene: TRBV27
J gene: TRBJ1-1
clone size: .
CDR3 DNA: TGTGCCAGCAGTTTATATCAGGGTTTAGGGAACACTGAAGCTTTCTTT
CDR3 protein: CASSLYQGLGNTEAFF

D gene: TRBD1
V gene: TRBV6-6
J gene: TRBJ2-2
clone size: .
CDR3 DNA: TGTGCCAGCAGTTACACATCAGGGACAGGGGGCGGGGAGCTGTTTTTT
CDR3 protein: CASSYTSGTGGGELFF

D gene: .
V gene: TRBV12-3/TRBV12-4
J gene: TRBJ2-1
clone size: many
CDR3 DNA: TGTGCCAGCAGTTTGCTTAGCTCCTACAATGAGCAGTTCTTC
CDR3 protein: CASSLLSSYNEQFF

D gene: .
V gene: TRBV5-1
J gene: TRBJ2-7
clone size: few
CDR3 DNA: TGCGCCAGCAACCTAGGACGAGGGTCCGAGCAGTACTTC
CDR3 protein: CASNLGRGSEQYF

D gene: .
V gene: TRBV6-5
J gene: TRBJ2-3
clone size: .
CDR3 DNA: TGTGCCAGCAGTACCTATCAAACGCAGTATTTT
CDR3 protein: CASSTYQTQYF

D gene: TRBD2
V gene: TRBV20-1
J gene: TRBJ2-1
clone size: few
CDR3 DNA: TGCAGTGCTAGAGGTCTCGGGGGGGAATACAATGAGCAGTTCTTC
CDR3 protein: CSARGLGGEYNEQFF

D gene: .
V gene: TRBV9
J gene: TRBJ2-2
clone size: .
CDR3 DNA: TGTGCCAGCAGCCCCTTGGACAGAACGAACACCGGGGAGCTGTTTTTT
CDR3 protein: CASSPLDRTNTGELFF

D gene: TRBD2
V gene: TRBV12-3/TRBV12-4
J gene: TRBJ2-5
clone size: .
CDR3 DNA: TGTGCCAGCAGGGTTCTAGCGGGGGGGCCTCAGACCCAGTACTTC
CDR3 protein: CASRVLAGGPQTQYF

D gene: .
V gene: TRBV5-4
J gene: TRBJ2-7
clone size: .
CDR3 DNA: TGTGCCAGCCACGGGACTCCCAGCTCCTACGAGCAGTACTTC
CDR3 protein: CASHGTPSSYEQYF

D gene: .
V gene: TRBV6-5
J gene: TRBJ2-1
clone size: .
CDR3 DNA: TGTGCCAGCAGTTACCGGGGACCACAAGAGACCCAGTTCTTC
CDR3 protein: CASSYRGPQETQFF

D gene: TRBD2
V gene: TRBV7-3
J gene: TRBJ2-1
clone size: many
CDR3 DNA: TGTGCCAGCAGCTTAACGATAGCGGGGTTATACAATGAGCAGTTCTTC
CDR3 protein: CASSLTIAGLYNEQFF